The 25 T cell receptor beta chains reported below all come from one sample, sequenced in a study of blood T cell repertoires in COVID-19. Sequencing was performed with immunoSEQ multiplex PCR; in TCRdb, only in-frame clones are kept and a portion is missing. This table holds roughly 230,000 clones, 90% found once. The sample comprised peripheral blood. The receptors originated from a woman aged 55-69 years with COVID-19, enrolled during active disease.

The rearrangement uses TRBV7-8 and TRBJ2-7; tentatively, D is TRBD2 (5 bases). The CDR3 covers 13 residues. Germline V gene data show CDR1 as SGHVS and CDR2 as FQNEAQ. Trimming took 6 bases from V and 6 from J, leaving 15 bases between them. The DNA of the CDR3 is TGTGCCAGCAGTCCCCGGAGAGGGTCCGAGCAGTACTTC. Amino acids: CASSPRRGSEQYF.

The V and J genes are TRBV7-6 and TRBJ2-5, with D possibly TRBD2 on 5 matching bases. The V end was cut by 0 bases, the J end by 4 bases, with 12 bases between. CDR3 size: 15 residues. Germline lookup yields CDR1 SGHVS and CDR2 FNYEAQ. The CDR3 coding sequence is TGTGCCAGCAGCTTAGCCGGGTTTGAGGGAGAGACCCAGTACTTC. It encodes CASSLAGFEGETQYF.

The CDR3, as DNA: TGTGCCAGCAGTACTTGGACAGGGGGCGTCGAGACCCAGTACTTC. Its translation: CASSTWTGGVETQYF. The chain employs TRBV27 and TRBJ2-5, with TRBD1 matching over 11 bases. Trimming removed 5 bases from V and 5 bases from J; junction bases left unmatched: 7. CDR3 length: 15 amino acids. Looked up from germline, CDR1 is MNHEY and CDR2 is SMNVEV (reference sequence).

This chain uses TRBV2 with TRBJ2-7, with TRBD2 matching 8 bases. CDR1 is SNHLY and CDR2 is FYNNEI in the germline V gene. The length of the CDR3 is 13 residues. The ends lost 6 bases at V and 4 bases at J; junction bases unmatched: 5. Written as DNA, the CDR3 is TGTGCCAGCAGGGACCGGGGGGGGTACGAGCAGTACTTC. This sequence encodes CASRDRGGYEQYF.

The rearrangement joins TRBV19 to TRBJ1-5; maybe TRBD1 (6 bases). CDR1 is LNHDA, CDR2 SQIVND, per germline (reference sequence). Trimming took 1 base from V and 6 from J, leaving 13 bases between them. This CDR3 is 15 amino acids long. CDR3 sequence reads: CASSIGTVSGQPQHF. CDR3 DNA: TGTGCCAGTAGTATAGGGACAGTATCGGGTCAGCCCCAGCATTTT.

This clone is a singleton in its sample. Different DNA sequences within this sample yield the same CDR3. The CDR3 loop is CASSPDRVYGYTF. Here the CDR3 DNA reads TGTGCCAGCAGCCCCGACAGGGTATATGGCTACACCTTC. V usage is TRBV12-3 or TRBV12-4 and J usage is TRBJ1-2; 7 bases are shared with TRBD1. V lost 6 bases to trimming and J lost 5 bases; unmatched junction nucleotides: 6. This CDR3 spans 13 amino acids.

V is TRBV5-1 and J is TRBJ2-7, with D perhaps TRBD2 (6 bases). V dropped 4 bases and J dropped 0 bases, with 11 bases sitting between them. Germline loops: CDR1 SGHRS, CDR2 YFSETQ. The CDR3 length is 14 residues. DNA for the CDR3: TGCGCCAGCAGCATAGGCGGGGACTCCTACGAGCAGTACTTC. It is translated as CASSIGGDSYEQYF. The variable domain in full, with the rest retrieved from reference TRBV5-1 and TRBJ2-7, is KAGVTQTPRYLIKTRGQQVTLSCSPISGHRSVSWYQQTPGQGLQFLFEYFSETQRNKGNFPGRFSGRQFSNSRSEMNVSTLELGDSALYLCASSIGGDSYEQYFGPGTRLTVT.

This clone was seen only a few times. The CDR3 protein is CASSQDRGSPSGGNEQFF. The CDR3 bases are TGTGCCAGCAGCCAAGATCGGGGGTCGCCTAGCGGGGGTAATGAGCAGTTCTTC. The chain recombines TRBV3-1 (or the pseudogene TRBV3-2) with TRBJ2-1, with 10 bases that match TRBD2. Germline V lookup: CDR1 LGHDT, CDR2 YNNKEL (reference sequence). Trimming at V came to 0 bases and at J to 7 bases, leaving 12 bases not matched to a gene. CDR3 size: 18 residues.

The chain couples TRBV20-1 to TRBJ1-2, with D unresolved. CDR3 length: 14 amino acids. Per the germline V gene, CDR1 is DFQATT and CDR2 is SNEGSKA (reference sequence). V was pared by 3 bases and J by 0 bases, with 11 bases between. CDR3 sequence reads: CSASPGLTNYGYTF. The CDR3 DNA is TGCAGTGCTAGTCCTGGGCTGACTAACTATGGCTACACCTTC.

This rearrangement joins TRBV29-1 to TRBJ2-1; no firm D call. The length of the CDR3 is 14 residues. Trimming cost V 4 bases and J 1 base, with 11 bases left between them. Germline CDR1 is SQVTM and CDR2 is ANQGSEA. CDR3 amino acids: CSVAQFQSYNEQFF. As DNA, the CDR3 is TGCAGCGTTGCTCAGTTCCAGTCCTACAATGAGCAGTTCTTC.

This chain links TRBV12-3 or TRBV12-4 with TRBJ2-2; D gene uncertain. CDR3 size: 12 residues. V gave up 6 bases and J gave up 3 bases, with 5 bases separating them. This CDR3 reads CASRLDTGELFF. CDR3 coding DNA: TGTGCCAGCAGACTCGACACCGGGGAGCTGTTTTTT.

The chain employs TRBV4-2 and TRBJ1-1; perhaps TRBD1 as D (6 bases). The CDR3 covers 15 residues. The germline gives CDR1 LGHNA, CDR2 YNFKEQ. Trimming cost V 2 bases and J 4 bases, with 14 bases left between them. The CDR3 reads CASSQQDSLLTEAFF. The CDR3 DNA sequence: TGTGCCAGCAGCCAACAGGACAGCCTGCTCACTGAAGCTTTCTTT.

The J gene is TRBJ2-1, the V gene TRBV7-9, with 14 bases matching TRBD2. Losses at the gene ends were 5 bases for V and 8 bases for J; bases not matched to a gene: 5. This CDR3 region has 15 residues. CDR1 is SEHNR, CDR2 FQNEAQ, per germline (reference sequence). DNA for the CDR3: TGTGCCAGCAGCACGGGACTAGCGGGGGACGATGAGCAGTTCTTC. Protein product: CASSTGLAGDDEQFF.

The V call is TRBV5-6, the J call TRBJ1-3; 9 nucleotides match TRBD1. With 4 bases clipped from V and 1 base from J, the junction kept 6 bases outside the gene matches. The CDR3 extends over 16 amino acids. Per germline, CDR1 SGHDT and CDR2 YYEEEE. CDR3 region: CASSLGTGRSGNTIYF. For the CDR3, the DNA is TGTGCCAGCAGCCTAGGGACAGGGAGGTCTGGAAACACCATATATTTT.

The chain is built from TRBV7-2 and TRBJ1-1; TRBD1 is a possible D gene (6 bases). With 5 bases removed from V and 4 bases from J, the gap between germline ends came to 17 bases. CDR1 and CDR2 from the germline V gene are SGHTA and FQGNSA. The CDR3 covers 15 residues. The CDR3 loop is CASSLNRDWSTEAFF. The CDR3 DNA sequence: TGTGCCAGCAGCCTTAACAGGGATTGGAGCACTGAAGCTTTCTTT. The variable domain in full, completed from reference TRBV7-2 and TRBJ1-1, reads GAGVSQSPSNKVTEKGKDVELRCDPISGHTALYWYRQSLGQGLEFLIYFQGNSAPDKSGLPSDRFSAERTGGSVSTLTIQRTQQEDSAVYLCASSLNRDWSTEAFFGQGTRLTVV.

V gene TRBV5-1 combines with J gene TRBJ1-6, with D possibly being TRBD1 (5 bases). This CDR3 spans 15 amino acids. V lost 0 bases and J lost 1, with 5 bases in between. CDR1 is SGHRS, CDR2 YFSETQ, per germline. The chain's CDR3 is CASSLGQSYNSPLHF. The CDR3 DNA reads as TGCGCCAGCAGCTTGGGACAGTCCTATAATTCACCCCTCCACTTT.

This sequence joins TRBV6-5 and TRBJ1-3; D is ambiguous. This CDR3 contains 16 residues. Germline values: CDR1 MNHEY, CDR2 SVGAGI. With 4 bases removed from V and 0 bases from J, the gap between germline ends came to 13 bases. CDR3 region: CASSSPRRDSGNTIYF. CDR3 nucleotide sequence: TGTGCCAGCAGTTCCCCTCGGAGAGACTCTGGAAACACCATATATTTT.

This clone has just one count. The V gene is TRBV5-1, the J gene TRBJ1-6; 9 nucleotides line up with TRBD1. The germline V gene has CDR1 SGHRS and CDR2 YFSETQ. CDR3 length: 16 residues. The trim removed 2 bases at V and 8 bases at J, leaving 8 bases unmatched. Written as DNA, the CDR3 is TGCGCCAGCAGCTTATCAGGACAGGGGTTTGATTCACCCCTCCACTTT. Its protein product is CASSLSGQGFDSPLHF.

This clone occurred a few times. The chain is built from TRBV6-4 and TRBJ1-2, with D perhaps matching TRBD1 (6 bases). This CDR3 spans 12 amino acids. Trimming shortened V by 9 bases and J by 4 bases, and 12 bases separated the two germline ends. Germline lookup yields CDR1 MRHNA and CDR2 SNTAGT. DNA of the CDR3: TGTGCCAGTTTGAAACAGGGCTATGGCTACACCTTC. Translated, it gives CASLKQGYGYTF.

The chain links TRBV5-4 to TRBJ1-1; maybe TRBD1 (5 bases). Germline CDR1 and CDR2: SGHNT and YYREEE (reference sequence). The CDR3 sequence is 13 residues long. Between the trimmed V and J ends, which lost 3 bases and 0 bases, there was a span of 6 bases. The CDR3 reads CASSSTVNTEAFF. The CDR3 region has the DNA TGTGCCAGCAGCTCGACAGTGAACACTGAAGCTTTCTTT. The full variable domain, in which reference TRBV5-4 and TRBJ1-1 provide the parts outside the CDR3, is ETGVTQSPTHLIKTRGQQVTLRCSSQSGHNTVSWYQQALGQGPQFIFQYYREEENGRGNFPPRFSGLQFPNYSSELNVNALELDDSALYLCASSSTVNTEAFFGQGTRLTVV.

This chain joins TRBV6-2 or TRBV6-3 and TRBJ1-1; 12 bases are a match to TRBD1. Looked up from germline, CDR1 is MNHEY and CDR2 is SVGEGT. After removal of 6 bases from V and 0 bases from J, the junction contained 11 bases not matched to a gene. This CDR3 region has 18 residues. Here the CDR3 reads CASSSGTGGRTVNTEAFF. DNA for the CDR3: TGTGCCAGCAGCTCCGGGACAGGGGGCCGGACTGTGAACACTGAAGCTTTCTTT.

J is TRBJ1-3 and V is TRBV21-1; the table calls TRBD1, which could not be checked here. TRBV21-1 corresponds to a pseudogene. The CDR3 extends over 19 amino acids. The CDR3 coding sequence is TGTGCCAGCAGCAAAGAAGGAACAGGGGCAAGCTTAGGGGGAAACACCATATATTTT. Amino acids: CASSKEGTGASLGGNTIYF.

This chain joins TRBV25-1 and TRBJ2-1; D is possibly TRBD2 (7 bases). This CDR3 is built from 15 residues. V was clipped by 3 bases and J by 8 bases, with 17 bases between them. Germline CDR1 and CDR2: MGHDK and SYGVNS. The DNA of the CDR3 is TGTGCCAGCAGTGATTCGGGGGGCACAAAGGATGAGCAGTTCTTC. Protein product: CASSDSGGTKDEQFF.

The rearrangement links TRBV25-1 to TRBJ2-3; D is ambiguous. V was pared by 2 bases and J by 2 bases, with 11 bases between. Germline loops: CDR1 MGHDK, CDR2 SYGVNS. CDR3 length: 15 residues. In DNA, the CDR3 is TGTGCCAGCAGTGAAGTTAGAACCTTCACAGATACGCAGTATTTT. Translated, it gives CASSEVRTFTDTQYF. The full variable domain, in which reference TRBV25-1 and TRBJ2-3 provide the parts outside the CDR3, is EADIYQTPRYLVIGTGKKITLECSQTMGHDKMYWYQQDPGMELHLIHYSYGVNSTEKGDLSSESTVSRIRTEHFPLTLESARPSHTSQYLCASSEVRTFTDTQYFGPGTRLTVL.

V gene TRBV6-5 combines with J gene TRBJ2-1; 9 positions match TRBD2. The CDR3 is made up of 15 amino acids. V was pared by 6 bases and J by 4 bases, with 7 bases of the junction left unmatched. The germline V gene encodes CDR1 MNHEY and CDR2 SVGAGI. The DNA of the CDR3 is TGTGCCAGCAGGCGACGTGCGGGGGGGTACAATGAGCAGTTCTTC. This sequence encodes CASRRRAGGYNEQFF.